Reported below is one TCR beta chain. Antigen: not known. The sample belongs to a study of cytomegalovirus exposure and HLA in healthy donors. PCR amplification relied on 60 Vbeta primers (plus 13 Jbeta primers). Produced via immunoSEQ multiplex PCR; TCRdb's table is partial and in-frame only. The sample consists of some 150,000 clones, around 79% of them appearing once. Overall study results and limits: It was about 180 TCR beta chains that were listed as cytomegalovirus-associated. Another analysis was done later, and it associated around 16,000 TCR beta sequences with HLA alleles at 0.05 false discovery rate.

In germline, CDR1 is LGHNA, CDR2 YSLEER. This CDR3 is built from 18 residues. The V gene end was trimmed by 0 bases and the J gene end by 0 bases; junction bases not matched to a gene: 11. Sequencing was carried out using PBMCs. The chain joins TRBV4-3 to TRBJ2-7, with TRBD2 matching over 7 bases. The TCR originated in a woman in her thirties or forties in good health and CMV-seronegative. For the CDR3, the DNA is TGCGCCAGCAGCCAAGATAATTCGCGGAGCGGGGACTCCTACGAGCAGTACTTC. As protein: CASSQDNSRSGDSYEQYF.